Below, 14 T cell receptor beta chains from the same sample are listed, as sequenced in a study of cytomegalovirus exposure and HLA in healthy donors. Vbeta (60) and Jbeta (13) primers were used in the PCR. The repertoire was sequenced with immunoSEQ multiplex PCR; TCRdb's copy has only in-frame clones and lacks some. Of 150,000 to 200,000 clones listed, approximately 65% are singletons. Sequenced input: PBMCs. Receptors originate from a man aged 35-49 years in good health and CMV-seronegative.

The table lists this clone with a few counts. The chain uses TRBV30 and TRBJ2-3, with no clear D. CDR1 and CDR2 (germline): GTSNPN, SVGIG (reference sequence). Trimming removed 1 base at V and 0 bases at J, with 2 bases between. The CDR3 spans 12 residues. Written as DNA, the CDR3 is TGTGCCTGGAGTGCAAGCACAGATACGCAGTATTTT. Residues: CAWSASTDTQYF.

This rearrangement joins TRBV19 to TRBJ2-7; TRBD1 matches 9 bases. V shed 3 bases and J 4 bases; nucleotides not matched to a gene: 1. Germline lookup yields CDR1 LNHDA and CDR2 SQIVND (reference sequence). CDR3 length equals 13 residues. The CDR3 is CASSIGTGYEQYF. The CDR3 DNA sequence: TGTGCCAGTAGTATCGGGACAGGGTACGAGCAGTACTTC.

The gene calls are TRBV9 and TRBJ1-4; 9 bases line up with TRBD1. CDR1 and CDR2 (germline): SGDLS, YYNGEE. Trimming at V came to 0 bases and at J to 7 bases, leaving 4 bases not matched to a gene. The CDR3 is 15 amino acids. The CDR3 loop is CASSVAGTGREKLFF. The CDR3 DNA reads as TGTGCCAGCAGCGTAGCAGGGACAGGGCGTGAAAAACTGTTTTTT.

This clone was observed once. The chain joins TRBV30 to TRBJ1-5; D gene uncertain. This CDR3 contains 13 residues. CDR1 and CDR2 (germline): GTSNPN, SVGIG (reference sequence). Trimming cost V 3 bases and J 0 bases, with 6 bases left between them. CDR3 amino acids: CAWRRGSNQPQHF. The CDR3 DNA sequence: TGTGCCTGGAGGCGCGGTAGCAATCAGCCCCAGCATTTT. Full variable domain (remainder filled in from reference TRBV30 and TRBJ1-5): SQTIHQWPATLVQPVGSPLSLECTVEGTSNPNLYWYRQAAGRGLQLLFYSVGIGQISSEVPQNLSASRPQDRQFILSSKKLLLSDSGFYLCAWRRGSNQPQHFGDGTRLSIL.

A few counts support this clone. The chain employs TRBV19 and TRBJ1-5, with D perhaps matching TRBD1 (5 bases). Germline-derived CDR1 and CDR2 are LNHDA and SQIVND (reference sequence). Deletions cut 4 bases from V and 9 bases from J, with 19 bases between. The CDR3 loop spans 15 amino acids. CDR3 nucleotide sequence: TGTGCCAGTAGTACCCTGGGGCCTCCCTTCGGGCCCCAGCATTTT. Translation gives CASSTLGPPFGPQHF.

The CDR3 spells CASQPSGGGNSPLHF. The CDR3 nucleotides are TGTGCCAGCCAACCCTCCGGGGGGGGCAATTCACCCCTCCACTTT. V and J are TRBV19 and TRBJ1-6, with D maybe TRBD1 (6 bases). From germline, CDR1 is LNHDA and CDR2 SQIVND (reference sequence). The CDR3 runs to 15 residues. The V end was cut by 9 bases, the J end by 7 bases, with 19 bases between.

This sequence joins TRBV30 and TRBJ1-3, with TRBD1 as a possible D gene (5 bases). CDR1 and CDR2 from the germline V gene are GTSNPN and SVGIG (reference sequence). Deletions cut 4 bases from V and 8 bases from J, with 24 bases between. CDR3 size: 16 residues. The CDR3 spells CAWTPERGTYRDTIYF. CDR3 DNA sequence: TGTGCCTGGACTCCCGAGAGAGGGACTTACCGGGACACCATATATTTT.

V and J are TRBV29-1 and TRBJ2-7; D is ambiguous. From germline, CDR1 is SQVTM and CDR2 ANQGSEA. The CDR3 extends over 12 amino acids. Between the trimmed V and J ends, which lost 0 bases and 6 bases, there was a span of 9 bases. The CDR3 DNA sequence: TGCAGCGTTGAAGAGCTAAATCGCGAGCAGTACTTC. This translates into CSVEELNREQYF.

V gene TRBV28 combines with J gene TRBJ2-1; 9 bases map to TRBD2. Germline values: CDR1 MDHEN, CDR2 SYDVKM. The CDR3 covers 14 residues. Trimming cost V 5 bases and J 2 bases; bases outside gene matches: 1. CDR3 sequence: CASSGGGAYNEQFF. In DNA, the CDR3 is TGTGCCAGCAGTGGCGGGGGGGCCTACAATGAGCAGTTCTTC.

The chain carries TRBV10-3 and TRBJ2-3, with D tentatively TRBD2 (5 bases). With 0 bases removed from V and 10 bases from J, the gap between germline ends came to 14 bases. CDR1 is ENHRY and CDR2 is SYGVKD in the germline V gene. The CDR3 has 14 residues. The CDR3 DNA reads TGTGCCATCAGTGAGTCTATTGGGAGTATTGCGCAGTATTTT. Translated: CAISESIGSIAQYF.

This clone was detected only a few times. This chain connects TRBV2 to TRBJ2-3; 7 bases align to TRBD2. Germline-derived CDR1 and CDR2 are SNHLY and FYNNEI. This CDR3 region has 18 residues. The V gene end was trimmed by 2 bases and the J gene end by 1 base; junction bases not matched to a gene: 12. CDR3 in DNA: TGTGCCAGCAGTGAATTGGCGGGAGCGCCGGGTGGCACAGATACGCAGTATTTT. Its translation is CASSELAGAPGGTDTQYF.

This clone was found a few times. V and J are TRBV15 and TRBJ2-1; D not certain. CDR1 and CDR2 from the germline V gene are LNHNV and YYDKDF (reference sequence). The CDR3 has 12 residues. Trimming cost V 0 bases and J 8 bases, with 5 bases left between them. The CDR3 sequence: CATSRDTDEQFF. In DNA, the CDR3 is TGTGCCACCAGCAGAGATACTGATGAGCAGTTCTTC.

The chain has TRBV9 and TRBJ2-2, with 9 bases fitting TRBD2. Germline-derived CDR1 and CDR2 are SGDLS and YYNGEE. V shed 0 bases and J 2 bases; nucleotides not matched to a gene: 8. This CDR3 region has 18 residues. The CDR3 nucleotides read TGTGCCAGCAGCGTAGGAGCTAGCGGGATCAAAAACACCGGGGAGCTGTTTTTT. Its protein is CASSVGASGIKNTGELFF.

The chain uses TRBV2 and TRBJ2-3; 7 bases map to TRBD2. The CDR3 length is 13 residues. CDR1 and CDR2 from the germline V gene are SNHLY and FYNNEI. J was trimmed by 5 bases and V by 5 bases; bases with no gene match: 4. CDR3 in amino acids: CASSRREGDTQYF. CDR3 DNA sequence: TGTGCCAGCAGTCGGAGGGAGGGAGATACGCAGTATTTT.